The 30 T cell receptor beta chains presented below share a single source sample, sequenced in a study of vaccination effects on CD4 cells after COVID-19. Peptide-pool stimulation followed by sequencing identified expanded antigen-specific CD4+ clonotypes in the ViraFEST assay. The authors isolated CD4+ T cells after around 11 days of culture. Either the BNT162b2 or mRNA-1273 vaccine was given to participants in two doses. No antigens are known for them. Profiled with immunoSEQ multiplex PCR; TCRdb holds only in-frame clones, not every one. Of roughly 70,000 clones listed, 74% were seen once; the top ten hold around 1.5%. Sequences were derived from CD4+ T cells from PBMCs cultured with HCoV-229E spike peptides, sampled after COVID-19 vaccination. These receptors all come from a human donor who received a COVID-19 vaccine.

The rearrangement uses TRBV24-1 and TRBJ2-3; 13 nucleotides align to TRBD2. V lost 4 bases to trimming and J lost 2 bases; unmatched junction nucleotides: 8. The CDR3 spans 18 residues. Germline loops: CDR1 KGHDR, CDR2 SFDVKD. The CDR3 DNA follows: TGTGCCACCAGTGACCGTGGGACTAGCGGGGAGTTCACAGATACGCAGTATTTT. Translation gives CATSDRGTSGEFTDTQYF.

The chain employs TRBV9 and TRBJ1-4, with D maybe TRBD1 (5 bases). In germline, CDR1 is SGDLS, CDR2 YYNGEE. With 4 bases removed from V and 4 bases from J, the gap between germline ends came to 11 bases. The CDR3 has 14 amino acids. The CDR3 loop is CASSSLDNNEKLFF. In nucleotides, the CDR3 is TGTGCCAGCAGCTCCCTGGACAATAATGAAAAACTGTTTTTT.

The chain couples TRBV27 to TRBJ2-5, with D unresolved. This CDR3 comprises 13 residues. The germline CDR1 and CDR2 sequences are MNHEY and SMNVEV (reference sequence). V shed 5 bases and J shed 5 bases, with 12 bases lying between them. This chain's CDR3 is CASSNTARETQYF. The CDR3 DNA reads TGTGCCAGCAGTAATACCGCGCGGGAGACCCAGTACTTC.

The chain uses TRBV5-1 and TRBJ1-3; the match to TRBD1 covers 7 bases. The germline V gene has CDR1 SGHRS and CDR2 YFSETQ. Germline trimming cut 0 bases from V and 3 bases from J; bases unmatched to any gene: 6. This CDR3 is 16 amino acids long. The CDR3 reads CASSLAGQAFGNTIYF. CDR3 bases: TGCGCCAGCAGCTTGGCCGGACAGGCGTTTGGAAACACCATATATTTT.

The chain has TRBV5-1 and TRBJ2-6; 8 bases are a match to TRBD1. Germline trimming cut 2 bases from V and 0 bases from J; bases unmatched to any gene: 13. Germline V lookup: CDR1 SGHRS, CDR2 YFSETQ. The CDR3 loop spans 20 amino acids. CDR3 DNA sequence: TGCGCCAGCAGCTTCGTTACTCCCGGGACAGGAGGCTCTGGGGCCAACGTCCTGACTTTC. Translating it yields CASSFVTPGTGGSGANVLTF.

In its sample, this clone was seen a few times. The J gene is TRBJ2-7, the V gene TRBV6-6; D remains unclear. Trimming removed 6 bases at V and 4 bases at J, with 13 bases between. Germline CDR1 MNHNY, CDR2 SVGAGI (reference sequence). This CDR3 contains 13 residues. DNA of the CDR3: TGTGCCAGCAGAAGAACTATGGAGTACGAGCAGTACGTC. It yields the protein CASRRTMEYEQYV.

The chain couples TRBV30 to TRBJ1-6, with 7 bases identical to TRBD1. V lost 1 base and J lost 5; bases outside the gene matches: 2. The germline gives CDR1 GTSNPN, CDR2 SVGIG (reference sequence). The CDR3 is 14 residues long. In nucleotides, the CDR3 is TGTGCCTGGAGTGGTACAGGGGATAATTCACCCCTCCACTTT. The encoded protein is CAWSGTGDNSPLHF.

The chain combines TRBV19 with TRBJ2-5; 9 bases are a match to TRBD1. Germline CDR1 and CDR2: LNHDA and SQIVND (reference sequence). The CDR3 is 14 residues long. Trimming took 3 bases from V and 4 from J; bases not matched to a gene: 3. CDR3 in amino acids: CASSMGQGRETQYF. CDR3 DNA: TGTGCCAGTAGTATGGGACAGGGTAGAGAGACCCAGTACTTC.

The chain carries TRBV6-5 and TRBJ1-1; D uncertain. With 5 bases removed from V and 4 bases from J, the gap between germline ends came to 17 bases. Germline V lookup: CDR1 MNHEY, CDR2 SVGAGI. This CDR3 contains 15 residues. The CDR3 protein is CASSPLRGPATEAFF. The CDR3 DNA reads TGTGCCAGCAGTCCCCTGAGAGGGCCGGCCACTGAAGCTTTCTTT.

The rearrangement links TRBV30 to TRBJ1-4; D remains ambiguous. The CDR3 totals 13 residues. The V and J ends lost 0 bases and 3 bases respectively, with 5 bases between them. Per the germline V gene, CDR1 is GTSNPN and CDR2 is SVGIG (reference sequence). For the CDR3, the DNA is TGTGCCTGGAGTGTAACACCTAATGAAAAACTGTTTTTT. Its protein is CAWSVTPNEKLFF.

This chain joins TRBV9 and TRBJ1-3, with D hard to call. The CDR3 is 16 residues long. The V and J ends lost 0 bases and 0 bases respectively, with 10 bases between them. CDR1 is SGDLS, CDR2 YYNGEE, per germline. CDR3 nucleotide sequence: TGTGCCAGCAGCGTAGTACCGGGAAGCTCTGGAAACACCATATATTTT. Its translation: CASSVVPGSSGNTIYF.

The chain employs TRBV4-3 and TRBJ2-5, with 10 positions matching TRBD1. The CDR3 sequence is 14 residues long. V shed 4 bases and J 5 bases; nucleotides not matched to a gene: 4. The germline V gene encodes CDR1 LGHNA and CDR2 YSLEER. CDR3 loop: CASSPDRGAETQYF. In DNA form, the CDR3 reads TGCGCCAGCAGCCCGGACAGGGGGGCCGAGACCCAGTACTTC.

In this sample, this clone turned up a few times. This chain connects TRBV20-1 to TRBJ2-7; tentatively, D is TRBD2 (5 bases). Trimming removed 1 base from V and 5 bases from J, with 6 bases in between. The germline gives CDR1 DFQATT, CDR2 SNEGSKA (reference sequence). CDR3 length: 11 amino acids. CDR3 protein: CSARAGNEQYV. The CDR3 nucleotides are TGCAGTGCTAGAGCCGGGAACGAGCAGTACGTC.

This clone was picked up a small number of times. The V call is TRBV9, the J call TRBJ2-1; TRBD1 agrees at 12 bases. The CDR3 is made up of 17 amino acids. In germline, CDR1 is SGDLS, CDR2 YYNGEE. The ends lost 4 bases at V and 8 bases at J; junction bases unmatched: 13. The CDR3 is CASSITGTGGSWDEQFF. DNA of the CDR3: TGTGCCAGCAGCATAACCGGGACAGGGGGCAGTTGGGATGAGCAGTTCTTC.

The chain employs TRBV20-1 and TRBJ2-5; D gene uncertain. The V gene's germline CDR1 is DFQATT and CDR2 SNEGSKA (reference sequence). The CDR3 runs to 14 residues. V shed 3 bases and J shed 2 bases, with 13 bases lying between them. The CDR3 is CSASPSTQQETQYF. CDR3 coding DNA: TGCAGTGCTAGTCCGAGTACCCAACAAGAGACCCAGTACTTC.

For the CDR3, the DNA is TGTGCCAGCAGCCCACCCAAACGGGGTCCCTATAATTCACCCCTCCACTTT. Translating gives CASSPPKRGPYNSPLHF. The V call is TRBV9, the J call TRBJ1-6, with D unclear. Germline-derived CDR1 and CDR2 are SGDLS and YYNGEE. CDR3 length: 17 residues. Trimming cost V 4 bases and J 2 bases, with 16 bases left between them.

The genes are TRBV3-1 (or the pseudogene TRBV3-2) and TRBJ1-3; maybe TRBD1 (6 bases). CDR3 length: 16 amino acids. Trimming pared 3 bases from V and 0 bases from J, leaving 12 bases between. Germline values: CDR1 LGHDT, CDR2 YNNKEL (reference sequence). The CDR3: CASSHLQGLSGNTIYF. The CDR3 nucleotides are TGTGCCAGCAGCCACTTACAGGGTCTCTCTGGAAACACCATATATTTT.

V and J are TRBV12-3 or TRBV12-4 and TRBJ2-5; no clear D. With 8 bases removed from V and 1 base from J, the gap between germline ends came to 11 bases. The CDR3 spans 13 residues. CDR3 loop: CASAGKVQETQYF. The CDR3 region has the DNA TGTGCCAGCGCCGGAAAGGTCCAAGAGACCCAGTACTTC.

The rearrangement joins TRBV6-5 to TRBJ2-5; 8 nucleotides match TRBD1. V gave up 7 bases and J gave up 1 base; unmatched junction bases: 5. CDR3 length: 14 residues. Per the germline V gene, CDR1 is MNHEY and CDR2 is SVGAGI. DNA for the CDR3: TGTGCCAGCACTAGGGGACAGGCCCAAGAGACCCAGTACTTC. Translating it yields CASTRGQAQETQYF.

The chain links TRBV28 to TRBJ2-7, with TRBD2 as a possible D gene (5 bases). Germline CDR1 is MDHEN and CDR2 is SYDVKM. This CDR3 is 14 amino acids long. Trimming stripped 2 bases from V and 6 bases from J, with 14 bases between. The CDR3 loop is CASSLIGSQVEQYV. CDR3 DNA: TGTGCCAGCAGTTTAATAGGGAGTCAGGTCGAGCAGTACGTC.

This clone was recorded once. This chain uses TRBV6-5 with TRBJ1-3, with D hard to call. Germline CDR1 and CDR2: MNHEY and SVGAGI. Deletions cut 2 bases from V and 2 bases from J, with 7 bases between. CDR3 length: 14 residues. CDR3 DNA: TGTGCCAGCAGTTACAGGATCGCTGGAAACACCATATATTTT. It codes for CASSYRIAGNTIYF.

This chain joins TRBV5-1 and TRBJ1-2, with D possibly TRBD1 on 5 matching bases. Germline-derived CDR1 and CDR2 are SGHRS and YFSETQ. This CDR3 comprises 15 residues. V lost 0 bases and J lost 3, with 12 bases in between. The CDR3: CASSLGQGADYGYTF. CDR3 sequence (DNA): TGCGCCAGCAGCTTGGGGCAGGGAGCGGACTATGGCTACACCTTC.

This sequence joins TRBV6-2 or TRBV6-3 and TRBJ2-1, with 13 nucleotides matching TRBD2. Trimming at V came to 0 bases and at J to 9 bases, leaving 8 bases not matched to a gene. This CDR3 has 17 amino acids. Germline CDR1 is MNHEY and CDR2 is SVGEGT. The CDR3 protein is CASSYSILAGGPGEQFF. The CDR3 DNA follows: TGTGCCAGCAGTTACTCCATACTAGCGGGGGGGCCGGGTGAGCAGTTCTTC.

There are a few counts of this clone. The rearrangement links TRBV9 to TRBJ1-2; D remains ambiguous. Germline V gives CDR1 SGDLS, CDR2 YYNGEE. The CDR3 runs to 15 residues. The V end was cut by 4 bases, the J end by 1 base, with 14 bases between. CDR3 amino acids: CASSPSVDVNYGYTF. The CDR3 coding sequence is TGTGCCAGCAGCCCATCAGTGGACGTTAACTATGGCTACACCTTC.

This clone has just a few counts. The chain joins TRBV7-3 to TRBJ1-2; TRBD1 matches 7 bases. The germline CDR1 and CDR2 sequences are SGHTA and FQGTGA. The CDR3 loop spans 15 amino acids. The ends lost 5 bases at V and 4 bases at J; junction bases unmatched: 10. CDR3 bases: TGTGCCAGCAGCCTTCGACAGGGACCATCCTATGGCTACACCTTC. This codes for CASSLRQGPSYGYTF.

The chain carries TRBV11-2 and TRBJ1-4; the D is unclear. This CDR3 is built from 20 residues. The ends were cut back, 0 bases at V and 0 bases at J, with 20 bases in the middle. Germline CDR1 reads SGHAT; CDR2 reads FQNNGV. The DNA for the CDR3 is TGTGCCAGCAGCTTAGATGGGTTTGCGGGAAGTGGGGCAACTAATGAAAAACTGTTTTTT. It is translated as CASSLDGFAGSGATNEKLFF.

This chain connects TRBV2 to TRBJ2-1; D not resolved. Germline lookup yields CDR1 SNHLY and CDR2 FYNNEI. The V end lost 7 bases, the J end lost 4 bases, and 14 bases lay between the germline ends. CDR3 length: 14 amino acids. The CDR3 coding sequence is TGTGCCAGCACCCCTTTGTTAGGGTACAATGAGCAGTTCTTC. Protein: CASTPLLGYNEQFF. Filled out from reference TRBV2 and TRBJ2-1, the complete variable domain reads EPEVTQTPSHQVTQMGQEVILRCVPISNHLYFYWYRQILGQKVEFLVSFYNNEISEKSEIFDDQFSVERPDGSNFTLKIRSTKLEDSAMYFCASTPLLGYNEQFFGPGTRLTVL.

V usage is TRBV5-1 and J usage is TRBJ2-2; 8 bases are a match to TRBD2. V gave up 5 bases and J gave up 5 bases; unmatched junction bases: 11. The CDR3 has 16 amino acids. CDR1 and CDR2 (germline): SGHRS, YFSETQ. CDR3 loop: CASSLTPGGLTGELFF. The CDR3 DNA reads as TGCGCCAGCAGTCTAACGCCGGGGGGGCTGACCGGGGAGCTGTTTTTT.

This clone has more than one count but fewer than ten. The V and J genes are TRBV5-8 and TRBJ2-7, with 8 bases lining up with TRBD2. Per the germline V gene, CDR1 is SGHTS and CDR2 is YDEGEE. This CDR3 has 14 residues. The ends lost 1 base at V and 3 bases at J; junction bases unmatched: 3. The DNA for the CDR3 is TGTGCCAGCAGCTTGTCCAGCGGGGGCTACGAGCAGTACGTC. This gives the protein CASSLSSGGYEQYV.

The V call is TRBV5-6, the J call TRBJ1-6; 10 bases align to TRBD1. The CDR3 is 14 amino acids. Germline V gene sequence: CDR1 SGHDT, CDR2 YYEEEE. V lost 6 bases and J lost 10; bases outside the gene matches: 7. The CDR3 loop reads CASTPGTGESPLHF. Written as DNA, the CDR3 is TGTGCCAGCACTCCGGGGACAGGGGAATCACCCCTCCACTTT.